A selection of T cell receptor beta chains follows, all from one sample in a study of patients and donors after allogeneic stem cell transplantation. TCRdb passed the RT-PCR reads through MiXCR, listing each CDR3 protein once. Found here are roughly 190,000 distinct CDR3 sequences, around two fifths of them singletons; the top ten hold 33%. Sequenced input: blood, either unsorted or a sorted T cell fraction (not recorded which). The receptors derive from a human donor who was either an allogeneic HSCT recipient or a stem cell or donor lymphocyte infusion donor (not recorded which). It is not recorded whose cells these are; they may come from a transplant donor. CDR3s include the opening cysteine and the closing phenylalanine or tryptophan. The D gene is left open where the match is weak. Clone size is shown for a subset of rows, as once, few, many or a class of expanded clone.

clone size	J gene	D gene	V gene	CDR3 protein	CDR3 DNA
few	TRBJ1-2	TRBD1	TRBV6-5	CASSSRGRIYGYTF	TGTGCCAGCAGTAGCAGGGGGCGCATCTATGGCTACACCTTC
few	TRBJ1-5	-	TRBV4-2	CASSQGDGGNQPQHF	TGTGCCAGCAGCCAGGGGGACGGCGGCAATCAGCCCCAGCATTTT
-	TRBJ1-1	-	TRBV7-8	CASSPRQREAFF	TGTGCCAGCAGCCCGCGACAGCGCGAAGCTTTCTTT
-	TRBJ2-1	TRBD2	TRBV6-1	CASIMAGVSGNEQFF	TGTGCCAGCATCATGGCGGGAGTCTCGGGGAATGAGCAGTTCTTC
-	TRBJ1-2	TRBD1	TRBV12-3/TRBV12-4	CASSLAATGDGYTF	TGTGCCAGCAGTTTAGCGGCGACAGGGGATGGCTACACCTTC
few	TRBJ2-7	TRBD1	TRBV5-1	CASSTGTGDYEQYF	TGCGCCAGCAGTACCGGGACAGGGGACTACGAGCAGTACTTC
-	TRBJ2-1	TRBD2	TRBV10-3	CAISGGTINEQFF	TGTGCCATCAGTGGGGGGACTATCAATGAGCAGTTCTTC
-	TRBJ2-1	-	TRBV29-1	CSFPGVFDNEQFF	TGCAGCTTTCCAGGGGTTTTCGACAATGAGCAGTTCTTC
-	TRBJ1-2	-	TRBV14	CASSPLAYYGYTF	TGTGCCAGCAGCCCACTCGCATACTATGGCTACACCTTC
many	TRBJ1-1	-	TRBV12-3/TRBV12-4	CASSLGGLNTEAFF	TGTGCCAGCAGTTTGGGCGGACTGAACACTGAAGCTTTCTTT
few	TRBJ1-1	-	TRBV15	CATSRESRGNTEAFF	TGTGCCACCAGCAGAGAATCCAGGGGAAACACTGAAGCTTTCTTT
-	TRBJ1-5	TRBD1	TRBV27	CASRQGTVNQPQHF	TGTGCCAGCAGGCAAGGGACAGTCAATCAGCCCCAGCATTTT
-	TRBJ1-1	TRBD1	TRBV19	CASSLGTVGPMNTEAFF	TGTGCCAGTAGCCTTGGGACAGTAGGGCCCATGAACACTGAAGCTTTCTTT
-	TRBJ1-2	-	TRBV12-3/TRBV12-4	CASSQQAPGVNF	TGTGCCAGCAGTCAACAGGCGCCCGGCGTTAACTTC
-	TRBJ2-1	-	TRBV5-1	CASSPGDLYNEQFF	TGCGCCAGCAGTCCCGGAGATCTTTACAATGAGCAGTTCTTC
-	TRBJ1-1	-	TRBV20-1	CSARVPGGRGANTEAFF	TGCAGTGCTAGAGTCCCGGGGGGCCGCGGCGCAAACACTGAAGCTTTCTTT
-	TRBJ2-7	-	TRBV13	CASSGAGASYEQYF	TGTGCCAGCAGCGGAGCCGGGGCTTCCTACGAGCAGTACTTC
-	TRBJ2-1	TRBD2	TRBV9	CASTEGLAGVHEQFF	TGTGCCAGCACCGAAGGACTAGCGGGAGTACATGAGCAGTTCTTC
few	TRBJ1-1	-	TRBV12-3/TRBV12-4	CASRPAGNTEAFF	TGTGCCAGCAGGCCCGCAGGGAACACTGAAGCTTTCTTT
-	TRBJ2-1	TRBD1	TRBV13	CASSLNLGQEYNEQFF	TGTGCCAGCAGCTTAAATCTGGGACAGGAGTACAATGAGCAGTTCTTC
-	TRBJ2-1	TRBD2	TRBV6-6	CASSYSDRGRVLYNEQFF	TGTGCCAGCAGTTACTCTGATCGCGGGAGGGTGCTCTACAATGAGCAGTTCTTC
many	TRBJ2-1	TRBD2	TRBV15	CATSRDEAGAWFGEQFF	TGTGCCACCAGCAGAGATGAAGCGGGAGCGTGGTTCGGTGAGCAGTTCTTC
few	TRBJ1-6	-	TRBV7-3	CASSLTGSKPPPSPLHF	TGTGCCAGCAGCTTAACCGGCAGTAAACCACCCCCGTCACCCCTCCACTTT